These 29 T cell receptor beta chains were all obtained from the same sample, sequenced in a study of blood T cell repertoires in COVID-19. Method: immunoSEQ multiplex PCR; TCRdb's copy keeps in-frame clones and lacks some. The sample comprises 390,000 or so clones, around 92% of which are singletons, and about 3% rests with the top ten. The sequenced sample was peripheral blood. The receptor set was obtained from a woman aged 25 to 39 with COVID-19, enrolled during active disease.

The chain employs TRBV7-2 and TRBJ2-7, with no clear D. V gave up 2 bases and J gave up 3 bases, with 14 bases separating them. This CDR3 region has 15 residues. From germline, CDR1 is SGHTA and CDR2 FQGNSA. The CDR3, as DNA: TGTGCCAGCAGCTTAAATGGGCCCACTCTCTACGAGCAGTACTTC. Translation: CASSLNGPTLYEQYF. Using reference TRBV7-2 and TRBJ2-7 for the parts outside the CDR3, the full variable domain is GAGVSQSPSNKVTEKGKDVELRCDPISGHTALYWYRQSLGQGLEFLIYFQGNSAPDKSGLPSDRFSAERTGGSVSTLTIQRTQQEDSAVYLCASSLNGPTLYEQYFGPGTRLTVT.

The chain couples TRBV24-1 to TRBJ2-7, with TRBD1 matching 8 bases. CDR3 length: 15 amino acids. CDR1 and CDR2 from the germline V gene are KGHDR and SFDVKD. With V trimmed by 3 bases and J by 4 bases, 7 bases remained unmatched. The CDR3 sequence: CATSDPSRDRYEQYF. The DNA of the CDR3 is TGTGCCACCAGTGATCCGTCCCGGGACAGGTACGAGCAGTACTTC.

CDR3 sequence reads: CASSDDRESPLHF. In DNA, the CDR3 is TGTGCCAGCAGTGATGACAGAGAATCCCCCCTCCACTTT. The chain carries TRBV2 and TRBJ1-6; a weak D match, TRBD1 (5 bases). The CDR3 extends over 13 amino acids. V dropped 3 bases and J dropped 13 bases, with 13 bases sitting between them. Germline CDR1 is SNHLY and CDR2 is FYNNEI.

This sequence joins TRBV30 and TRBJ1-2, with D perhaps matching TRBD1 (5 bases). The CDR3 loop spans 12 amino acids. Trimming stripped 0 bases from V and 5 bases from J, with 7 bases between. Germline V gene data show CDR1 as GTSNPN and CDR2 as SVGIG (reference sequence). The CDR3 reads CAWSVGQYGYTF. CDR3 nucleotide sequence: TGTGCCTGGAGTGTCGGACAATATGGCTACACCTTC.

The chain recombines TRBV19 with TRBJ1-2; D perhaps matches TRBD1 (6 bases). Germline V gene data show CDR1 as LNHDA and CDR2 as SQIVND (reference sequence). CDR3 length: 16 amino acids. V was pared by 5 bases and J by 3 bases, with 19 bases between. CDR3 coding DNA: TGTGCCAGTAGTTTTACTTCAGGGGAGGGATACTATGGCTACACCTTC. It yields the protein CASSFTSGEGYYGYTF.

This chain uses TRBV2 with TRBJ1-2; D is possibly TRBD1 (5 bases). Germline V gene data show CDR1 as SNHLY and CDR2 as FYNNEI. Trimming took 0 bases from V and 2 from J, leaving 10 bases between them. The CDR3 spans 15 residues. The CDR3 coding sequence is TGTGCCAGCAGTGAAGCCGGGGGGACCAACTATGGCTACACCTTC. Protein product: CASSEAGGTNYGYTF.

The V and J genes are TRBV6-5 and TRBJ2-7; 9 nucleotides align to TRBD1. This CDR3 spans 15 amino acids. CDR1 MNHEY and CDR2 SVGAGI come from the germline V gene. The V segment lost 5 bases and the J segment 3 bases; nucleotides outside the gene matches: 8. CDR3 nucleotides: TGTGCCAGCAGTCGGGACAGGGACTCATACTACGAGCAGTACTTC. Amino acid sequence: CASSRDRDSYYEQYF.

The genes are TRBV2 and TRBJ2-4, with a weak D call TRBD2 (5 bases). CDR1 SNHLY and CDR2 FYNNEI come from the germline V gene. The CDR3 is made up of 13 amino acids. V was clipped by 6 bases and J by 8 bases, with 14 bases between them. This CDR3 reads CASSRRELDIQYF. In DNA, the CDR3 is TGTGCCAGCAGCCGCCGGGAACTCGACATTCAGTACTTC.

The V and J genes are TRBV6-5 and TRBJ1-4, with D perhaps TRBD1 (6 bases). The CDR3 spans 15 residues. CDR1 is MNHEY, CDR2 SVGAGI, per germline. Deletions cut 6 bases from V and 8 bases from J, with 19 bases between. CDR3 loop: CASSQQGSGWEKLFF. The CDR3 DNA sequence: TGTGCCAGCAGCCAACAGGGTTCAGGATGGGAAAAACTGTTTTTT.

As concerns this clone: An end of the junction differs from the germline gene, which may be a read error. This rearrangement joins TRBV10-3 to TRBJ2-3; D is possibly TRBD1 (6 bases). The length of the CDR3 is 15 residues. CDR1 ENHRY and CDR2 SYGVKD come from the germline V gene. CDR3 in DNA: TGTGCCATCAGCGAGTGGCAGGGGTACACAGATACGCAGTATTTT. Residues: CAISEWQGYTDTQYF.

The chain is built from TRBV11-3 and TRBJ1-1; D not certain. V gave up 0 bases and J gave up 3 bases, with 8 bases separating them. Germline lookup yields CDR1 SGHNT and CDR2 YENEEA. The length of the CDR3 is 14 residues. The CDR3 loop is CASSLDGDYTEAFF. In DNA form, the CDR3 reads TGTGCCAGCAGCTTAGACGGGGATTACACTGAAGCTTTCTTT.

J is TRBJ2-5 and V is TRBV7-9; 11 bases fit TRBD2. The CDR3 has 14 residues. Germline CDR1 and CDR2: SEHNR and FQNEAQ (reference sequence). Trimming took 5 bases from V and 3 from J; bases not matched to a gene: 2. This CDR3 is CASSPGLAEETQYF. CDR3 nucleotide sequence: TGTGCCAGCAGCCCGGGACTAGCGGAAGAGACCCAGTACTTC.

The rearrangement joins TRBV7-9 to TRBJ2-3; 14 bases are shared with TRBD2. This CDR3 comprises 15 residues. CDR1 and CDR2 (germline): SEHNR, FQNEAQ (reference sequence). Trimming cost V 5 bases and J 6 bases; bases outside gene matches: 4. The CDR3 nucleotides read TGTGCCAGCAGCACGGGACTAGCGGGGGTGGATACGCAGTATTTT. Translation: CASSTGLAGVDTQYF.

This rearrangement joins TRBV6-1 to TRBJ2-4; D is perhaps TRBD1 (7 bases). Trimming took off 1 base at V and 0 bases at J, with 16 bases between the two ends. The germline gives CDR1 MNHNS, CDR2 SASEGT. The CDR3 length is 18 residues. CDR3 sequence reads: CASSEEGGQNLAKNIQYF. Written as DNA, the CDR3 is TGTGCCAGCAGTGAAGAGGGGGGACAGAACCTAGCCAAAAACATTCAGTACTTC.

The V call is TRBV5-4, the J call TRBJ2-3, with D perhaps TRBD2 (6 bases). Germline assignment: CDR1 SGHNT and CDR2 YYREEE (reference sequence). V gave up 4 bases and J gave up 2 bases, with 11 bases separating them. CDR3 size: 14 residues. The CDR3 reads CASSRGVTTDTQYF. In DNA, the CDR3 is TGTGCCAGCAGCCGCGGGGTAACCACAGATACGCAGTATTTT.

CDR3 protein: CASSLWDRAGYEQYF. In DNA, the CDR3 is TGTGCCAGCAGCTTGTGGGACAGGGCGGGCTACGAGCAGTACTTC. This rearrangement joins TRBV5-6 to TRBJ2-7; TRBD1 matches 9 bases. This CDR3 has 15 residues. The V and J ends lost 1 base and 3 bases, in that order; junction bases with no gene match: 5. Germline assignment: CDR1 SGHDT and CDR2 YYEEEE.

The J gene is TRBJ1-4, the V gene TRBV20-1; 10 nucleotides match TRBD1. Germline values: CDR1 DFQATT, CDR2 SNEGSKA (reference sequence). V shed 3 bases and J 3 bases; nucleotides not matched to a gene: 13. The CDR3 length is 18 residues. The CDR3 loop reads CSASIPGTGVFANEKLFF. For the CDR3, the DNA is TGCAGTGCTAGTATACCCGGGACAGGGGTTTTTGCTAATGAAAAACTGTTTTTT.

This clone was found once. V usage is TRBV7-2 and J usage is TRBJ1-6, with no clear D. This CDR3 region has 15 residues. Germline CDR1 is SGHTA and CDR2 is FQGNSA. V shed 2 bases and J shed 8 bases, with 13 bases lying between them. The CDR3 here is CASSLRGSRDSPLHF. The CDR3, as DNA: TGTGCCAGCAGCTTAAGAGGGTCTCGGGATTCACCCCTCCACTTT. Variable domain in full (rest from reference TRBV7-2 and TRBJ1-6): GAGVSQSPSNKVTEKGKDVELRCDPISGHTALYWYRQSLGQGLEFLIYFQGNSAPDKSGLPSDRFSAERTGGSVSTLTIQRTQQEDSAVYLCASSLRGSRDSPLHFGNGTRLTVT.

This clone has just a few counts. The chain combines TRBV24-1 with TRBJ2-7; D uncertain. The CDR3 contains 14 residues. V lost 9 bases, J lost 2 bases, and 16 bases lay in between. The V gene's germline CDR1 is KGHDR and CDR2 SFDVKD. CDR3: CATANPQPPYEQYF. The CDR3 DNA reads as TGTGCCACCGCTAACCCCCAACCGCCCTACGAGCAGTACTTC.

V usage is TRBV13 and J usage is TRBJ1-3; no clear D gene. The CDR3 runs 17 residues. Germline CDR1 reads PRHDT; CDR2 reads FYEKMQ (reference sequence). The V gene lost 2 bases and the J gene lost 0 bases, with 14 bases spanning the gap. CDR3 in amino acids: CASSLWEGRRSGNTIYF. In DNA, the CDR3 is TGTGCCAGCAGCTTATGGGAGGGCAGACGCTCTGGAAACACCATATATTTT.

This chain links TRBV7-2 with TRBJ2-1; a weak D match, TRBD1 (6 bases). This CDR3 is built from 14 residues. The V and J ends lost 6 bases and 6 bases respectively, with 15 bases between them. The germline gives CDR1 SGHTA, CDR2 FQGNSA. The CDR3 DNA follows: TGTGCCAGCAGAAGAACAGGGTTCCCCAATGAGCAGTTCTTC. This translates into CASRRTGFPNEQFF.

The rearrangement joins TRBV10-3 to TRBJ2-2; 9 positions match TRBD1. Germline CDR1 ENHRY, CDR2 SYGVKD. The CDR3 consists of 15 residues. V lost 6 bases to trimming and J lost 6 bases; unmatched junction nucleotides: 8. The CDR3 loop reads CAIRDRGGPAGELFF. The CDR3 coding sequence is TGTGCCATCAGGGACAGGGGAGGACCCGCCGGGGAGCTGTTTTTT.

The rearrangement links TRBV2 to TRBJ1-2; TRBD1 agrees at 7 bases. The junction had 10 bases not matched to a gene; V was cut back by 5 bases and J by 4 bases. Germline V lookup: CDR1 SNHLY, CDR2 FYNNEI. CDR3 length: 15 amino acids. CDR3 coding DNA: TGTGCCAGCAGTCCCACAGGGGAAGCCCCCTATGGCTACACCTTC. Translating it yields CASSPTGEAPYGYTF.

This clone was seen a few times. This rearrangement joins TRBV4-1 to TRBJ1-1; a possible D gene is TRBD1 (6 bases). CDR1 and CDR2 from the germline V gene are MGHRA and YSYEKL. The V and J ends lost 2 bases and 0 bases respectively, with 7 bases between them. The CDR3 sequence is 14 residues long. The CDR3 is CASSQTGMNTEAFF. The CDR3 DNA follows: TGCGCCAGCAGCCAAACAGGGATGAACACTGAAGCTTTCTTT.

V gene TRBV4-1 combines with J gene TRBJ1-1; 9 bases align to TRBD1. The CDR3 sequence is 15 residues long. The V gene's germline CDR1 is MGHRA and CDR2 YSYEKL. V lost 2 bases and J lost 4; bases outside the gene matches: 5. In DNA form, the CDR3 reads TGCGCCAGCAGCCAAACAGGGGGCCTCCCCACTGAAGCTTTCTTT. Amino acid sequence: CASSQTGGLPTEAFF.

The gene calls are TRBV12-3 or TRBV12-4 and TRBJ1-1; D might be TRBD1 (5 bases). Deletions cut 7 bases from V and 1 base from J, with 10 bases between. CDR3 length: 13 residues. The chain's CDR3 is CASTPTANTEAFF. For the CDR3, the DNA is TGTGCCAGCACCCCGACAGCGAACACTGAAGCTTTCTTT.

The chain couples TRBV7-6 to TRBJ1-4, with unresolved D. Trimming shortened V by 1 base and J by 4 bases, and 10 bases separated the two germline ends. Germline V gives CDR1 SGHVS, CDR2 FNYEAQ. The CDR3 is made up of 15 amino acids. The CDR3 coding sequence is TGTGCCAGCAGCTTAGAACCGGGGTTTAATGAAAAACTGTTTTTT. This codes for CASSLEPGFNEKLFF.

This clone was detected once. V and J are TRBV19 and TRBJ1-2, with 9 bases fitting TRBD1. The ends lost 4 bases at V and 4 bases at J; junction bases unmatched: 13. The CDR3 spans 17 residues. CDR1 is LNHDA and CDR2 is SQIVND in the germline V gene (reference sequence). The CDR3 sequence: CASSTLIPGQGPYGYTF. DNA for the CDR3: TGTGCCAGTAGTACTCTAATTCCGGGACAGGGTCCCTATGGCTACACCTTC.

This clone was seen a single time. The chain recombines TRBV3-1 (or the pseudogene TRBV3-2) with TRBJ2-1; 7 nucleotides agree with TRBD2. Germline V lookup: CDR1 LGHDT, CDR2 YNNKEL (reference sequence). This CDR3 spans 16 amino acids. J lost 9 bases, V lost 1 base, and 12 bases had no gene match. As DNA, the CDR3 is TGTGCCAGCAGCCAAGCTTCGACGGGAGGCTTCAGTGAGCAGTTCTTC. Its protein product is CASSQASTGGFSEQFF.